Following are 11 T cell receptor beta chains from one sample sequenced in a study of vaccination and CD4 T cells after COVID-19 (dated by TCRdb to 2021 to 2024). The library was produced with PCR. The data were produced on an Illumina iSeq 100. TCRdb passed the public sequencing reads through fastp at Q25 and MiXCR, retaining productive beta sequences. When rows share a CDR3 protein, they turn into one entry using the most common DNA and genes. The sample records 30,000 or so distinct CDR3 sequences, approximately 48% of which are singletons. The top ten hold more than 5% of the sample. In the paper's terms, the time point label means: late sampling 161 to 241 days after vaccination in a few convalescent patients. Sequenced here: CD4+ T cells from blood, sampled about 7 months after SARS-CoV-2 vaccination. The receptors originated from a human donor who had recovered from COVID-19.

The genes are TRBV28 and TRBJ2-1; D uncertain. The CDR3 totals 13 residues. V lost 3 bases, J lost 4 bases, and 7 bases lay in between. Germline V gene lookup returns CDR1 MDHEN and CDR2 SYDVKM. The CDR3 region has the DNA TGTGCCAGCAGTTTCCGCGGATACAATGAGCAGTTCTTC. Encoded protein: CASSFRGYNEQFF. Full variable domain (remainder filled in from reference TRBV28 and TRBJ2-1): DVKVTQSSRYLVKRTGEKVFLECVQDMDHENMFWYRQDPGLGLRLIYFSYDVKMKEKGDIPEGYSVSREKKERFSLILESASTNQTSMYLCASSFRGYNEQFFGPGTRLTVL.

This clonotype was recorded a few times. This chain's CDR3 is CASTPFGGATEAFF. For the CDR3, the DNA is TGTGCCAGCACCCCTTTCGGGGGGGCAACTGAAGCTTTCTTT. V gene TRBV28 combines with J gene TRBJ1-1; D may be TRBD1 (6 bases). This CDR3 has 14 residues. The germline gives CDR1 MDHEN, CDR2 SYDVKM. V was shortened by 7 bases and J by 5 bases, with 17 bases between the two germline ends.

The genes are TRBV20-1 and TRBJ2-7; TRBD2 matches 11 bases. The V segment lost 5 bases and the J segment 4 bases; nucleotides outside the gene matches: 10. The length of the CDR3 is 15 residues. Looked up from germline, CDR1 is DFQATT and CDR2 is SNEGSKA (reference sequence). The CDR3 bases are TGCAGTGCTCATGTAACTAGCGGGAGAGTATACGAGCAGTACTTC. Translated: CSAHVTSGRVYEQYF.

The V and J genes are TRBV6-1 and TRBJ2-3; D unclear. The CDR3 totals 12 residues. Between the trimmed V and J ends, which lost 6 bases and 6 bases, there was a span of 10 bases. The V gene's germline CDR1 is MNHNS and CDR2 SASEGT. This CDR3 reads CASSRRSDTQYF. The CDR3 nucleotides read TGTGCCAGCAGCCGACGGTCGGATACGCAGTATTTT.

The J gene is TRBJ2-5, the V gene TRBV25-1, with 8 bases identical to TRBD1. Per the germline V gene, CDR1 is MGHDK and CDR2 is SYGVNS. V shed 4 bases, J shed 5 bases, and the junction held 9 bases outside the gene matches. The length of the CDR3 is 15 residues. For the CDR3, the DNA is TGTGCCAGCAGTGCGAGGACAGGGCTGGGGGAGACCCAGTACTTC. Translation: CASSARTGLGETQYF.

The V gene is TRBV7-2, the J gene TRBJ1-2; the match to TRBD1 covers 7 bases. CDR3 length: 13 amino acids. CDR1 SGHTA and CDR2 FQGNSA come from the germline V gene. Unmatched junction bases numbered 10, after V lost 4 bases and J lost 11 bases. Written as DNA, the CDR3 is TGTGCCAGCAGCTCTTACACCGGGACAGAGTACACCTTC. It codes for CASSSYTGTEYTF.

This rearrangement joins TRBV7-9 to TRBJ2-1; D could derive from TRBD1 or TRBD2 (6 bases each). Germline CDR1 SEHNR, CDR2 FQNEAQ (reference sequence). The CDR3 totals 12 residues. V lost 9 bases and J 5 bases, leaving 11 bases between the germline ends. Written as DNA, the CDR3 is TGTGCCAGGAGGGGGGACCACAATGAGCAGTTCTTC. As protein: CARRGDHNEQFF.

This clonotype was seen more than once but under ten times. The chain is built from TRBV7-9 and TRBJ2-3; possibly TRBD2 for D (6 bases). The CDR3 has 13 amino acids. Trimming pared 5 bases from V and 3 bases from J, leaving 9 bases between. The germline V gene encodes CDR1 SEHNR and CDR2 FQNEAQ (reference sequence). In DNA, the CDR3 is TGTGCCAGCAGCCCCGGGGGTACAGATACGCAGTATTTT. It codes for CASSPGGTDTQYF.

This chain joins TRBV4-2 and TRBJ2-1, with 10 bases matching TRBD2. Germline assignment: CDR1 LGHNA and CDR2 YNFKEQ. The CDR3 consists of 16 residues. V was clipped by 0 bases and J by 8 bases; unmatched bases: 7. DNA of the CDR3: TGTGCCAGCAGCCAAGACCAAGCGGGAGGGCCAGATGAGCAGTTCTTC. It translates to CASSQDQAGGPDEQFF.

In its sample, this clonotype was seen once. The V call is TRBV28, the J call TRBJ2-3; 12 nucleotides align to TRBD2. Germline V CDR1 and CDR2: MDHEN, SYDVKM. V lost 2 bases, J lost 3 bases, and 0 bases stayed unmatched. This CDR3 contains 15 residues. In DNA, the CDR3 is TGTGCCAGCAGTTTAGGACTAGCGGGAACAGATACGCAGTATTTT. Translated, it gives CASSLGLAGTDTQYF.

V is TRBV25-1 and J is TRBJ2-1; D may be TRBD1 or TRBD2 (6 bases each). Trimming pared 2 bases from V and 2 bases from J, leaving 10 bases between. Per the germline V gene, CDR1 is MGHDK and CDR2 is SYGVNS. The CDR3 loop spans 15 amino acids. The chain's CDR3 is CASSEPGGAYNEQFF. The DNA of the CDR3 is TGTGCCAGCAGTGAACCCGGGGGCGCCTACAATGAGCAGTTCTTC.